The rows below give T cell receptor beta chains drawn from one sample of a study of cytomegalovirus exposure and HLA in healthy donors. TCRdb's copy holds only in-frame clones and misses some; the assay was immunoSEQ multiplex PCR. This table has around 60,000 clones, over 85% appearing once. Specimen: PBMCs. The receptor source for this set is a man in his late teens or twenties in good health and CMV-seropositive. The CDR3 runs from the conserved cysteine through the conserved F or W. A D gene is named only where the DNA matches it firmly. The size of a clone is reported for some rows only, either as once, few or many, or as a class for expanded clones.

abundance	v_gene	j_gene	d_gene	CDR3aa	CDR3nt
NA	TRBV28	TRBJ2-1	TRBD2	CASSLERLAGVNNEQFF	TGTGCCAGCAGTTTAGAGAGACTAGCGGGAGTTAACAATGAGCAGTTCTTC
NA	TRBV11-2	TRBJ2-1	TRBD2	CASSTSGIYNEQFF	TGTGCCAGCAGTACTAGCGGGATCTACAATGAGCAGTTCTTC
NA	TRBV11-2	TRBJ1-1	TRBD1	CASSLARTGNTEAFF	TGTGCCAGCAGCTTAGCCCGGACAGGGAACACTGAAGCTTTCTTT
NA	TRBV20-1	TRBJ1-1	NA	CRTGASFGAFF	TGCAGAACGGGAGCCTCCTTCGGAGCTTTCTTT
few	TRBV25-1	TRBJ2-7	NA	CASSESEMPSYEQYF	TGTGCCAGCAGTGAATCCGAGATGCCGTCCTACGAGCAGTACTTC
NA	TRBV30	TRBJ2-7	TRBD2	CAWGTPSGLGTYEQYF	TGTGCCTGGGGTACTCCTTCGGGACTAGGGACCTACGAGCAGTACTTC
NA	TRBV27	TRBJ1-1	NA	CASSFSPDMTEAFF	TGTGCCAGCAGTTTTAGTCCCGACATGACCGAAGCTTTCTTT
NA	TRBV2	TRBJ1-4	NA	CASSRVREKLFF	TGTGCCAGCAGCAGGGTTCGGGAAAAACTGTTTTTT
NA	TRBV29-1	TRBJ1-5	NA	CSVAGSQGSQPQHF	TGCAGCGTTGCGGGGTCACAGGGTAGTCAGCCCCAGCATTTT
NA	TRBV7-9	TRBJ1-2	TRBD1	CASSLDGQGTGYTF	TGTGCCAGCAGCTTAGATGGACAGGGAACCGGCTACACCTTC
NA	TRBV4-1	TRBJ2-7	NA	CASSQETGTPYEQYF	TGCGCCAGCAGCCAAGAAACAGGGACCCCCTACGAGCAGTACTTC
NA	TRBV11-2	TRBJ1-2	NA	CASKDSNYVYGYTF	TGTGCCAGCAAGGACAGTAACTATGTCTATGGCTACACCTTC
once	TRBV4-1	TRBJ2-1	TRBD1	CASSPGQGKYNEQFF	TGCGCCAGCAGCCCGGGACAGGGAAAGTACAATGAGCAGTTCTTC
NA	TRBV18	TRBJ2-7	TRBD2	CASSPPSGGTSGKQYF	TGTGCCAGCTCACCACCGTCCGGGGGGACTAGCGGGAAACAGTACTTC
NA	TRBV28	TRBJ1-1	TRBD1	CASSPLGGTGEWTEAFF	TGTGCCAGCAGCCCCCTCGGCGGAACAGGGGAGTGGACTGAAGCTTTCTTT
NA	TRBV7-9	TRBJ2-1	TRBD1	CASSKQGVEQFF	TGTGCCAGCAGCAAACAGGGGGTAGAGCAGTTCTTC
NA	TRBV7-2	TRBJ1-1	TRBD1	CASSQPQDRGLTEAFF	TGTGCCAGCAGCCAGCCCCAAGACAGGGGGCTCACTGAAGCTTTCTTT
NA	TRBV5-1	TRBJ2-1	NA	CASSLERTEYNEQFF	TGCGCCAGCAGCTTGGAAAGGACAGAGTACAATGAGCAGTTCTTC
NA	TRBV9	TRBJ2-1	NA	CASQGGAGEQFF	TGTGCCAGCCAAGGGGGGGCCGGTGAGCAGTTCTTC
NA	TRBV9	TRBJ2-1	TRBD1	CASSVGWGQDEQFF	TGTGCCAGCAGCGTTGGATGGGGACAGGATGAGCAGTTCTTC
NA	TRBV10-2	TRBJ1-6	TRBD1	CASSQRYRDSYNSPLHF	TGCGCCAGCAGTCAGAGATACCGGGACAGCTATAATTCACCCCTCCACTTT
NA	TRBV18	TRBJ2-7	TRBD1	CASSKPGTGGIYEQYF	TGTGCCAGCTCAAAGCCGGGGACAGGAGGGATCTACGAGCAGTACTTC
once	TRBV30	TRBJ2-7	TRBD1	CAWDRTGAYEQYF	TGTGCCTGGGATAGGACAGGGGCCTACGAGCAGTACTTC
NA	TRBV10-1	TRBJ2-1	TRBD1	CASSDPGTAFWQFF	TGCGCCAGCAGTGACCCCGGGACAGCCTTTTGGCAGTTCTTC
NA	TRBV20-1	TRBJ1-1	NA	CSALGNTEAFF	TGCAGCGCCCTAGGGAACACTGAAGCTTTCTTT
NA	TRBV7-9	TRBJ1-1	NA	CASSLGTDLNTEAFF	TGTGCCAGCAGCTTAGGGACAGATCTAAACACTGAAGCTTTCTTT
NA	TRBV5-1	TRBJ2-1	NA	CASSSLLNEQFF	TGCGCCAGCAGCTCCCTGTTGAATGAGCAGTTCTTC
few	TRBV2	TRBJ2-7	NA	CANSRGRDSYEQYF	TGTGCCAACTCTCGAGGACGGGACTCCTACGAGCAGTACTTC
once	TRBV18	TRBJ2-1	NA	CASSPLLSLNEQFF	TGTGCCAGCTCACCACTATTGAGTTTGAATGAGCAGTTCTTC
NA	TRBV4-1	TRBJ2-7	NA	CASSQESYDSYEQYF	TGCGCCAGCAGCCAGGAATCGTACGACAGTTACGAGCAGTACTTC
once	TRBV4-2	TRBJ2-1	TRBD2	CASSPQREMGDRQFF	TGTGCCAGCAGCCCTCAGCGGGAGATGGGGGATAGGCAGTTCTTC
NA	TRBV28	TRBJ1-6	TRBD1	CASWAGQGGSPLHF	TGTGCCAGCTGGGCCGGACAGGGTGGATCACCCCTCCACTTT
NA	TRBV6-5	TRBJ2-5	TRBD1	CASRLQGPQETQYF	TGTGCCAGCAGGTTACAGGGGCCCCAAGAGACCCAGTACTTC
NA	TRBV9	TRBJ1-2	TRBD1	CASSTGTAYGYTF	TGTGCCAGCAGCACCGGGACAGCCTATGGCTACACCTTC
NA	TRBV20-1	TRBJ2-7	NA	CSGGTSYEQYF	TGCAGTGGGGGCACATCCTACGAGCAGTACTTC
NA	TRBV15	TRBJ2-3	NA	CATSRGLFTDTQYF	TGTGCCACCAGCAGGGGACTTTTCACAGATACGCAGTATTTT
NA	TRBV7-9	TRBJ1-2	NA	CASSPPNVRGPGYGYTF	TGTGCCAGCAGCCCCCCCAACGTCAGGGGCCCTGGCTATGGCTACACCTTC
NA	TRBV7-9	TRBJ2-3	NA	CASGGGTDTQYF	TGTGCCAGCGGCGGGGGCACAGATACGCAGTATTTT
NA	TRBV28	TRBJ2-6	TRBD1	CASSLRYIGTGSSGANVLTF	TGTGCCAGCAGTTTAAGGTACATAGGGACAGGGAGCTCTGGGGCCAACGTCCTGACTTTC